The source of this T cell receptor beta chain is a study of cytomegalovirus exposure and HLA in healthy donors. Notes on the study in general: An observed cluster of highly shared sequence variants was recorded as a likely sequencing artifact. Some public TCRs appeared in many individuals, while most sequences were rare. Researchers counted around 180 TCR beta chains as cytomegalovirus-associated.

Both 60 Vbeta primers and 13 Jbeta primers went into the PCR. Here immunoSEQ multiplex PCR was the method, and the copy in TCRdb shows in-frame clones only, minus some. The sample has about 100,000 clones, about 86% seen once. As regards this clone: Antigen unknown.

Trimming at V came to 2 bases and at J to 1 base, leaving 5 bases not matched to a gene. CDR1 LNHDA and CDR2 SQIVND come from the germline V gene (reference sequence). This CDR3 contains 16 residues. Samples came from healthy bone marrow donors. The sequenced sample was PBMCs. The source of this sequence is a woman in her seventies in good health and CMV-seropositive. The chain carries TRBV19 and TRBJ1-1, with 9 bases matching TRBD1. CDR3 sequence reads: CASSINPGQGNTEAFF. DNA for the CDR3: TGTGCCAGTAGTATAAATCCGGGACAGGGGAACACTGAAGCTTTCTTT.